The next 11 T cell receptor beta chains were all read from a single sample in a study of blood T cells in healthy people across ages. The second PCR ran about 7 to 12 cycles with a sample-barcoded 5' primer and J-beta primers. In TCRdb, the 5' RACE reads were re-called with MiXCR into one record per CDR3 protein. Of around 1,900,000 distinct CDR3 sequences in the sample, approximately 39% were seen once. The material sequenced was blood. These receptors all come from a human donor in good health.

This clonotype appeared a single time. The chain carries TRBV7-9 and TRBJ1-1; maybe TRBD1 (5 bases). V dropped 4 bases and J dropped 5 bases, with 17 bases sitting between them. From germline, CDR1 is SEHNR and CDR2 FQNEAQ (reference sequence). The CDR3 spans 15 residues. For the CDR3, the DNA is TGTGCCAGCAGCTCCCGGGGAGGGGAGGGGACTGAAGCTTTCTTT. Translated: CASSSRGGEGTEAFF. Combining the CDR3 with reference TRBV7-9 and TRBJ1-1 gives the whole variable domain DTGVSQNPRHKITKRGQNVTFRCDPISEHNRLYWYRQTLGQGPEFLTYFQNEAQLEKSRLLSDRFSAERPKGSFSTLEIQRTEQGDSAMYLCASSSRGGEGTEAFFGQGTRLTVV.

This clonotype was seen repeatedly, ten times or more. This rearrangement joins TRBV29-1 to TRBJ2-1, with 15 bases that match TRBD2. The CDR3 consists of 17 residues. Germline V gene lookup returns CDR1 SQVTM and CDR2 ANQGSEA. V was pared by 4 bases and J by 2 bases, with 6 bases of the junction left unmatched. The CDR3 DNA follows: TGCAGCGTTGGGGGACTAGCGGGGGGCACACCCTACAATGAGCAGTTCTTC. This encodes CSVGGLAGGTPYNEQFF.

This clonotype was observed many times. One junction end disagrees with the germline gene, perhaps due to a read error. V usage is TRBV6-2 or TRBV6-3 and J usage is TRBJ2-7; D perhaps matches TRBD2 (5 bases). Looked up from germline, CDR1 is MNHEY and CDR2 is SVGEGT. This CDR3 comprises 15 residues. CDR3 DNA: TGTGCCAGCAGTGACTCTTCCCCTTCCCTTTCCGGGGAGTACTTC. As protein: CASSDSSPSLSGEYF.

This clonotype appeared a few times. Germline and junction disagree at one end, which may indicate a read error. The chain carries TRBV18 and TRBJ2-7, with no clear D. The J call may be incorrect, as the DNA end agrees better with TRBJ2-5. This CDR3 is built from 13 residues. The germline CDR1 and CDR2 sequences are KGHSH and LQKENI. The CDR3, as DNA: TGTGCCAGCTCGCCACCAACGGGTGAGACCCAGTACTTC. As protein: CASSPPTGETQYF.

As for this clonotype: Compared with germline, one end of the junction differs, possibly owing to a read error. CDR3 DNA: TGTACCATCAGTGAGAGATACGAGCAGTACTTC. This sequence encodes CTISERYEQYF. V and J are TRBV10-3 and TRBJ2-7, with D hard to call. The CDR3 runs to 11 residues. CDR1 is ENHRY, CDR2 SYGVKD, per germline.

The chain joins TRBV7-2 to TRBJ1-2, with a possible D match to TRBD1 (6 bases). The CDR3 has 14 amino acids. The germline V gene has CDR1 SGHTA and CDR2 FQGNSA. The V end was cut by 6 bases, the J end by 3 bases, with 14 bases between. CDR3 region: CASRTPDRDYGYTF. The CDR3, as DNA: TGTGCCAGCAGAACCCCGGACAGAGACTATGGCTACACCTTC.

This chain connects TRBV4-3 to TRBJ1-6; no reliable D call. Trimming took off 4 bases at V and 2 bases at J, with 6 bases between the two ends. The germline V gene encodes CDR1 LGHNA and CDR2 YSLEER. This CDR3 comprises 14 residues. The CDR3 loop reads CASSRNTYNSPLHF. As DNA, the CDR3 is TGCGCCAGCAGCCGGAATACCTATAATTCACCCCTCCACTTT.

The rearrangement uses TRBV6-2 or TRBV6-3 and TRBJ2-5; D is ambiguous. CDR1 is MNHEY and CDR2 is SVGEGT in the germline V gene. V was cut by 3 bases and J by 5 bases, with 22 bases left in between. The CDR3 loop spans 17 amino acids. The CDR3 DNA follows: TGTGCCAGCAGTTATAAGGTGACGGGTCGGCGGTTCGAGACCCAGTACTTC. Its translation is CASSYKVTGRRFETQYF.

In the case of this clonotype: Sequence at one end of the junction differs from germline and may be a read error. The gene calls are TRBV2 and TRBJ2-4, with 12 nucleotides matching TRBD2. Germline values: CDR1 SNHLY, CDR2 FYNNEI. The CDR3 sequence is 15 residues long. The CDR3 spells CASSGTSGFANTQYF. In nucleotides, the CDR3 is TGTGCCAGCAGCGGGACTAGCGGGTTCGCAAACACTCAGTACTTC.

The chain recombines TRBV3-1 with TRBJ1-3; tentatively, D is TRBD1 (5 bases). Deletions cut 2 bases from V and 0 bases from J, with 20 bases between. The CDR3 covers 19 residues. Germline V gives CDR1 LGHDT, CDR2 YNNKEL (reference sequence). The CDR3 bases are TGTGCCAGCAGCCAAACGTTTATGGCAGGGACTAGCTCTGGAAACACCATATATTTT. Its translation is CASSQTFMAGTSSGNTIYF.

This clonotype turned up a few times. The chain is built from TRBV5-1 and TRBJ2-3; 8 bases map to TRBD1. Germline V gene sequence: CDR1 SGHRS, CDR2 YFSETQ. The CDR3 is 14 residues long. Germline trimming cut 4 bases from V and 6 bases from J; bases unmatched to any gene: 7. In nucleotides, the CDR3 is TGCGCCAGCAGCCAGGGGGCGAGTTCGGATACGCAGTATTTT. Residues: CASSQGASSDTQYF.